The 27 T cell receptor beta chains given below trace back to one sample, sequenced in a study of T-cell memory formation after mild COVID-19. Via MiXCR, TCRdb re-called the 5' RACE reads, giving one row per CDR3 protein. The repertoire includes under 450,000 distinct CDR3 sequences, 23% of them detected once, and roughly 13% sits in the top ten. Sequenced input: PBMCs or a T cell subset sorted from them (not recorded which). The source of these receptors is an adult woman who had mild COVID-19 (a few samples of this study predate the infection). Cell type and time point are not known.

The rearrangement joins TRBV6-6 to TRBJ1-4; the D is unclear. V lost 2 bases, J lost 8 bases, and 15 bases lay in between. This CDR3 has 15 residues. Germline loops: CDR1 MNHNY, CDR2 SVGAGI (reference sequence). The CDR3, as DNA: TGTGCCAGCAGTTACCCTGGGCGGGAAGGGGAAAAACTGTTTTTT. Its translation is CASSYPGREGEKLFF.

This clonotype came up a few times. V is TRBV7-9 and J is TRBJ2-7; TRBD1 agrees at 9 bases. The CDR3 contains 14 residues. Germline V gene lookup returns CDR1 SEHNR and CDR2 FQNEAQ (reference sequence). With 3 bases clipped from V and 9 bases from J, the junction kept 9 bases outside the gene matches. This CDR3 reads CASSLAGQGIGQYF. The CDR3 DNA sequence: TGTGCCAGCAGCTTGGCAGGACAGGGGATCGGGCAGTACTTC. Filled out from reference TRBV7-9 and TRBJ2-7, the complete variable domain reads DTGVSQNPRHKITKRGQNVTFRCDPISEHNRLYWYRQTLGQGPEFLTYFQNEAQLEKSRLLSDRFSAERPKGSFSTLEIQRTEQGDSAMYLCASSLAGQGIGQYFGPGTRLTVT.

In this sample, this clonotype turned up a few times. The chain couples TRBV7-2 to TRBJ2-3; 10 bases fit TRBD2. CDR1 is SGHTA and CDR2 is FQGNSA in the germline V gene. Trimming at V came to 4 bases and at J to 2 bases, leaving 9 bases not matched to a gene. There are 17 residues in the CDR3. CDR3 residues: CASSSQITSGNTDTQYF. DNA of the CDR3: TGTGCCAGCAGCTCGCAGATTACTAGCGGGAACACAGATACGCAGTATTTT.

This clonotype occurred a few times. The V and J genes are TRBV4-3 and TRBJ2-2, with D uncertain. V lost 0 bases to trimming and J lost 3 bases, with 11 bases between them. Germline CDR1 is LGHNA and CDR2 is YSLEER. This CDR3 contains 16 residues. CDR3 coding DNA: TGCGCCAGCAGCCAAGATTTTGGGTCGGACACCGGGGAGCTGTTTTTT. Protein product: CASSQDFGSDTGELFF.

V usage is TRBV4-1 and J usage is TRBJ2-3; TRBD1 might be the D (5 bases). The CDR3 loop spans 14 amino acids. CDR1 and CDR2 from the germline V gene are MGHRA and YSYEKL. V lost 1 base, J lost 2 bases, and 7 bases lay in between. CDR3 DNA sequence: TGCGCCAGCAGCCAAGGGACATTCACAGATACGCAGTATTTT. Protein product: CASSQGTFTDTQYF.

V and J are TRBV6-6 and TRBJ1-1; possibly TRBD1 for D (5 bases). This CDR3 has 14 amino acids. Trimming stripped 2 bases from V and 2 bases from J, with 9 bases between. Germline-derived CDR1 and CDR2 are MNHNY and SVGAGI (reference sequence). CDR3 region: CASSYGGANTEAFF. The CDR3 coding sequence is TGTGCCAGCAGTTACGGAGGGGCTAACACTGAAGCTTTCTTT.

The chain recombines TRBV5-1 with TRBJ2-1; 9 nucleotides line up with TRBD2. The CDR3 is 15 residues long. Germline V gives CDR1 SGHRS, CDR2 YFSETQ. V lost 2 bases and J lost 5; bases outside the gene matches: 5. In DNA, the CDR3 is TGCGCCAGCAGCTTCACCGGACTAGCGAACAATGAGCAGTTCTTC. Its translation is CASSFTGLANNEQFF.

The V gene is TRBV5-8, the J gene TRBJ2-1; tentative D call: TRBD2 (6 bases). The CDR3 is 12 amino acids. Trimming removed 4 bases from V and 9 bases from J, with 11 bases in between. Germline loops: CDR1 SGHTS, CDR2 YDEGEE. CDR3 sequence: CASSTGSLEQFF. Written as DNA, the CDR3 is TGTGCCAGCAGCACCGGGAGTCTTGAGCAGTTCTTC.

V gene TRBV12-3 or TRBV12-4 combines with J gene TRBJ1-6; 7 bases are a match to TRBD1. The CDR3 spans 14 residues. Trimming took 7 bases from V and 7 from J; bases not matched to a gene: 7. CDR3 region: CASKGRRGNSPLHF. In DNA, the CDR3 is TGTGCCAGCAAGGGGCGCAGGGGGAATTCACCCCTCCACTTT.

The sample holds many counts of this clonotype. The gene calls are TRBV11-2 and TRBJ2-1; no firm D call. This CDR3 contains 15 residues. Trimming shortened V by 0 bases and J by 7 bases, and 13 bases separated the two germline ends. Looked up from germline, CDR1 is SGHAT and CDR2 is FQNNGV. CDR3 loop: CASSLDAQPVNEQFF. DNA of the CDR3: TGTGCCAGCAGCTTAGACGCTCAACCCGTTAATGAGCAGTTCTTC. The whole variable domain, filled in from reference TRBV11-2 and TRBJ2-1, reads EAGVAQSPRYKIIEKRQSVAFWCNPISGHATLYWYQQILGQGPKLLIQFQNNGVVDDSQLPKDRFSAERLKGVDSTLKIQPAKLEDSAVYLCASSLDAQPVNEQFFGPGTRLTVL.

This clonotype was found many times. The chain links TRBV7-2 to TRBJ2-3; no clear D gene. V lost 3 bases to trimming and J lost 2 bases, with 12 bases between them. The CDR3 is 15 residues long. Germline CDR1 is SGHTA and CDR2 is FQGNSA. The chain's CDR3 is CASSFRARNTDTQYF. In nucleotides, the CDR3 is TGTGCCAGCAGCTTTCGCGCCAGGAACACAGATACGCAGTATTTT. The full variable domain, with the rest looked up from reference TRBV7-2 and TRBJ2-3, is GAGVSQSPSNKVTEKGKDVELRCDPISGHTALYWYRQSLGQGLEFLIYFQGNSAPDKSGLPSDRFSAERTGGSVSTLTIQRTQQEDSAVYLCASSFRARNTDTQYFGPGTRLTVL.

The V and J genes are TRBV6-2 or TRBV6-3 and TRBJ2-1; 10 bases match TRBD2. With V trimmed by 2 bases and J by 4 bases, 5 bases remained unmatched. From germline, CDR1 is MNHEY and CDR2 SVGEGT. There are 16 residues in the CDR3. The CDR3 protein is CASSYPSGSGYNEQFF. CDR3 coding DNA: TGTGCCAGCAGTTACCCTAGCGGGAGTGGGTACAATGAGCAGTTCTTC.

This chain connects TRBV30 to TRBJ2-3; 8 bases fit TRBD2. The CDR3 is made up of 14 amino acids. Trimming cost V 0 bases and J 6 bases; bases outside gene matches: 5. Germline CDR1 GTSNPN, CDR2 SVGIG (reference sequence). The CDR3 DNA reads as TGTGCCTGGAGTGTCGCCGGGGGGGCGGATACGCAGTATTTT. Amino acids: CAWSVAGGADTQYF.

The rearrangement joins TRBV5-6 to TRBJ2-1; D gene uncertain. The CDR3 has 12 residues. CDR1 and CDR2 (germline): SGHDT, YYEEEE. V gave up 4 bases and J gave up 8 bases, with 10 bases separating them. CDR3 nucleotides: TGTGCCAGCAGCCCTACCGGATATGAGCAGTTCTTC. Translation: CASSPTGYEQFF.

This clonotype was seen once. J is TRBJ2-1 and V is TRBV7-2; 8 bases map to TRBD2. The CDR3 loop spans 17 amino acids. Per germline, CDR1 SGHTA and CDR2 FQGNSA. Trimming cost V 4 bases and J 0 bases; bases outside gene matches: 8. This CDR3 reads CASSSQLAGSSYNEQFF. In nucleotides, the CDR3 is TGTGCCAGCAGCTCTCAATTAGCGGGGTCCTCCTACAATGAGCAGTTCTTC.

To note about this clonotype: The junction shows a germline mismatch at one end, possibly a read error. This chain connects TRBV7-9 to TRBJ1-4; 7 nucleotides agree with TRBD1. Per the germline V gene, CDR1 is SEHNR and CDR2 is FQNEAQ (reference sequence). The CDR3 sequence is 16 residues long. The CDR3 loop reads CASSVRPGTDNEKLIF. The CDR3 DNA sequence: TGTGCCAGCAGCGTACGACCCGGGACAGATAATGAAAAACTGATTTTT.

This chain joins TRBV11-1 and TRBJ2-7, with D perhaps matching TRBD2 (6 bases). The CDR3 covers 15 residues. Germline CDR1 reads SGHAT; CDR2 reads FQDESV (reference sequence). Trimming shortened V by 0 bases and J by 5 bases, and 14 bases separated the two germline ends. CDR3 in amino acids: CASSLAASGRHEQYF. The CDR3 DNA reads as TGTGCCAGCAGCTTAGCGGCGTCAGGGAGGCACGAGCAGTACTTC. Full variable domain (rest looked up from reference TRBV11-1 and TRBJ2-7): EAEVAQSPRYKITEKSQAVAFWCDPISGHATLYWYRQILGQGPELLVQFQDESVVDDSQLPKDRFSAERLKGVDSTLKIQPAELGDSAMYLCASSLAASGRHEQYFGPGTRLTVT.

The J gene is TRBJ2-1, the V gene TRBV4-1, with D perhaps TRBD2 (6 bases). The germline CDR1 and CDR2 sequences are MGHRA and YSYEKL. Deletions cut 1 base from V and 5 bases from J, with 9 bases between. The CDR3 runs 14 residues. The CDR3 DNA reads TGCGCCAGCAGCCAAGGATGGGGGGACAATGAGCAGTTCTTC. It translates to CASSQGWGDNEQFF.

The count of this clonotype is one. Written as DNA, the CDR3 is TGTGCCAGCACCGCCAGCCGACGGAACTATGGCTACACCTTC. It encodes CASTASRRNYGYTF. The chain employs TRBV2 and TRBJ1-2; D remains unclear. The length of the CDR3 is 14 residues. V shed 7 bases and J shed 2 bases, with 14 bases lying between them. In germline, CDR1 is SNHLY, CDR2 FYNNEI.

CDR3 sequence reads: CASTAKETQYF. In DNA form, the CDR3 reads TGTGCCAGCACAGCTAAAGAGACCCAGTACTTC. The gene calls are TRBV12-3 or TRBV12-4 and TRBJ2-5; no clear D. The V end lost 7 bases, the J end lost 3 bases, and 6 bases lay between the germline ends. This CDR3 is 11 amino acids long.

This clonotype turned up a few times. V usage is TRBV24-1 and J usage is TRBJ1-1; D gene unclear. Germline V lookup: CDR1 KGHDR, CDR2 SFDVKD. This CDR3 contains 15 residues. The V and J ends lost 3 bases and 4 bases respectively, with 14 bases between them. CDR3 coding DNA: TGTGCCACCAGTGATCCCCGTGGCAGTTCCACTGAAGCTTTCTTT. Its protein is CATSDPRGSSTEAFF.

This sequence joins TRBV6-6 and TRBJ1-4, with D possibly being TRBD1 (5 bases). CDR3 length: 12 amino acids. CDR1 and CDR2 from the germline V gene are MNHNY and SVGAGI (reference sequence). V lost 10 bases, J lost 3 bases, and 9 bases lay in between. The CDR3 DNA reads TGTGCCACGCGGGGGGCTAATGAAAAACTGTTTTTT. Amino acid sequence: CATRGANEKLFF.

This clonotype was counted between two and nine times. The chain joins TRBV5-1 to TRBJ1-1; TRBD1 is a possible D gene (5 bases). Germline CDR1 SGHRS, CDR2 YFSETQ. This CDR3 is 16 amino acids long. Trimming removed 0 bases at V and 0 bases at J, with 12 bases between. CDR3 nucleotides: TGCGCCAGCAGCTTGGCCGGGGGACTAATGAACACTGAAGCTTTCTTT. Its translation: CASSLAGGLMNTEAFF.

The chain couples TRBV4-3 to TRBJ2-7, with 7 bases matching TRBD2. The V and J ends lost 1 base and 0 bases, in that order; junction bases with no gene match: 9. Germline lookup yields CDR1 LGHNA and CDR2 YSLEER. The CDR3 sequence is 17 residues long. CDR3 amino acids: CASSQGGGSGNSYEQYF. The CDR3, as DNA: TGCGCCAGCAGCCAAGGGGGGGGGAGCGGTAACTCCTACGAGCAGTACTTC.

This clonotype was seen ten or more times. The V gene is TRBV6-6, the J gene TRBJ2-7, with TRBD1 matching over 8 bases. CDR3 length: 16 amino acids. The V gene end was trimmed by 7 bases and the J gene end by 1 base; junction bases not matched to a gene: 12. Germline CDR1 is MNHNY and CDR2 is SVGAGI (reference sequence). In DNA form, the CDR3 reads TGTGCCAGCACCCCCAACTCGGACAGGGTATCCTACGAGCAGTACTTC. Its translation: CASTPNSDRVSYEQYF.

The V gene is TRBV9, the J gene TRBJ2-5; 8 positions agree with TRBD1. CDR1 SGDLS and CDR2 YYNGEE come from the germline V gene. CDR3 length: 14 residues. V dropped 7 bases and J dropped 3; count of bases not matched to a gene: 8. The CDR3 is CASGQGAGKETQYF. CDR3 bases: TGTGCCAGCGGCCAGGGGGCGGGAAAAGAGACCCAGTACTTC.

This clonotype was observed a handful of times. The rearrangement links TRBV9 to TRBJ2-5, with TRBD1 matching over 9 bases. With 4 bases clipped from V and 7 bases from J, the junction kept 8 bases outside the gene matches. Germline V gives CDR1 SGDLS, CDR2 YYNGEE. This CDR3 contains 14 residues. CDR3: CASSTGQGVVTQYF. Written as DNA, the CDR3 is TGTGCCAGCAGCACGGGACAGGGAGTTGTGACCCAGTACTTC.